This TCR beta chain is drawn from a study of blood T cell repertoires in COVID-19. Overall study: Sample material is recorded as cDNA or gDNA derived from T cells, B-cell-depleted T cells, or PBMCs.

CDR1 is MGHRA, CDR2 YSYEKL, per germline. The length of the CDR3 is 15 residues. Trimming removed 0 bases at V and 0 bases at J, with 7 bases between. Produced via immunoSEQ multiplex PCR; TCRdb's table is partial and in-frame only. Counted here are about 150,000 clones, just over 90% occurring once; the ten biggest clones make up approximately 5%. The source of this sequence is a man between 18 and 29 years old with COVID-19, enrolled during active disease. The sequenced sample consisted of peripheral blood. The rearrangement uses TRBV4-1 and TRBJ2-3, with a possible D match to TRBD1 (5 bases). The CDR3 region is CASSQDYRSTDTQYF. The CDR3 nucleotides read TGCGCCAGCAGCCAAGATTACAGGAGCACAGATACGCAGTATTTT.